The T cell receptor beta chain under discussion was sequenced for a study of blood T cell repertoires in COVID-19. The study counted Cohort 3 donors as recovered given two negative PCRs, clearance, or symptom resolution. Per the germline V gene, CDR1 is SGHRS and CDR2 is YFSETQ. The CDR3 is 11 residues long. V gave up 0 bases and J gave up 7 bases, with 4 bases separating them. The assay was immunoSEQ multiplex PCR, and TCRdb's table has in-frame clones only and misses some. The sample lists approximately 200,000 clones; about 85% were seen once. Points on this clone: Other DNA sequences in this specimen translate into the identical CDR3.

Source material: PBMCs or T cells enriched from blood (not recorded which). The receptor's source is a man in his thirties or forties who had recovered from COVID-19. The V call is TRBV5-1, the J call TRBJ1-1; D remains ambiguous. The CDR3 protein is CASSLDSEAFF. CDR3 nucleotides: TGCGCCAGCAGCTTGGACAGTGAAGCTTTCTTT.